This T cell receptor (beta chain) was sequenced for a study of shared clonotypes between healthy human individuals. Clones were sequenced by immunoSEQ multiplex PCR, and TCRdb holds only the in-frame ones, with some missing. The table includes fewer than 400,000 clones, around 72% detected once. This clone has just a few counts. Looked up from germline, CDR1 is MNHGY and CDR2 is SVAAGI. The CDR3 runs 14 residues. V was pared by 4 bases and J by 1 base, with 10 bases between. This clonotype was sampled from a man under 40 in good health. Sequencing input: memory CD4+ T cells sorted from blood. Documented subset: CD45RA-negative fraction. The chain combines TRBV6-9 with TRBJ1-1; tentative D call: TRBD1 (6 bases). The CDR3 protein is CASSLLGGNTEAFF. The CDR3 bases are TGTGCCAGCAGTTTATTAGGGGGGAACACTGAAGCTTTCTTT.